The 10 T cell receptor beta chains below come from one sample, sequenced in a study of shared clonotypes between healthy human individuals. Assay: immunoSEQ multiplex PCR; the TCRdb copy retains only in-frame clones and omits some. The sample yields about 1.1 million clones, roughly 80% seen once. Specimen: memory CD4+ T cells from PBMCs. Subset given: CD45RA-negative fraction. These receptors came from a man younger than 30 in good health. Some clones in this sample may be carry-over from other donors' samples.

This clone was seen many times. The genes are TRBV14 and TRBJ2-2; 7 positions agree with TRBD1. Germline V gene sequence: CDR1 SGHDN, CDR2 FVKESK. V was pared by 3 bases and J by 6 bases, with 7 bases of the junction left unmatched. The CDR3 is made up of 15 amino acids. This CDR3 reads CASSHKTGYAGELFF. The CDR3, as DNA: TGTGCCAGCAGCCACAAGACAGGGTATGCCGGGGAGCTGTTTTTT.

V usage is TRBV7-2 and J usage is TRBJ2-7, with 7 bases lining up with TRBD1. The CDR3 is 14 amino acids. The V segment lost 4 bases and the J segment 7 bases; nucleotides outside the gene matches: 10. Germline V lookup: CDR1 SGHTA, CDR2 FQGNSA. CDR3: CASSSRQGLMEQYF. The CDR3 DNA reads as TGTGCCAGCAGCTCACGACAGGGTTTGATGGAGCAGTACTTC.

The gene calls are TRBV28 and TRBJ2-7, with 9 bases matching TRBD1. Unmatched junction bases numbered 15, after V lost 8 bases and J lost 4 bases. The CDR3 runs to 16 residues. Germline loops: CDR1 MDHEN, CDR2 SYDVKM. The CDR3 is CASVLQGAGPPYEQYF. The CDR3 coding sequence is TGTGCCAGCGTATTACAGGGGGCAGGTCCCCCTTACGAGCAGTACTTC.

This clone was seen a single time. The V and J genes are TRBV12-5 and TRBJ2-3, with 13 bases lining up with TRBD2. Trimming cost V 5 bases and J 2 bases; bases outside gene matches: 4. The CDR3 is 16 residues long. The germline V gene has CDR1 LGHNT and CDR2 FRNRAP. CDR3 coding DNA: TGTGCTAGTGGTAGGGGACTAGCGGGACTCACAGATACGCAGTATTTT. Protein: CASGRGLAGLTDTQYF. Full variable domain (remainder filled in from reference TRBV12-5 and TRBJ2-3): DARVTQTPRHKVTEMGQEVTMRCQPILGHNTVFWYRQTMMQGLELLAYFRNRAPLDDSGMPKDRFSAEMPDATLATLKIQPSEPRDSAVYFCASGRGLAGLTDTQYFGPGTRLTVL.

The chain has TRBV10-3 and TRBJ1-2; 8 bases are a match to TRBD1. The CDR3 spans 13 residues. Germline values: CDR1 ENHRY, CDR2 SYGVKD. The V and J ends lost 7 bases and 7 bases, in that order; junction bases with no gene match: 8. CDR3 sequence: CAITADRGFGYTF. CDR3 bases: TGTGCCATCACCGCAGACAGGGGTTTTGGCTACACCTTC.

The J gene is TRBJ1-3, the V gene TRBV10-3, with D tentatively TRBD1 (5 bases). The CDR3 loop spans 16 amino acids. With 8 bases removed from V and 0 bases from J, the gap between germline ends came to 17 bases. CDR1 and CDR2 from the germline V gene are ENHRY and SYGVKD. CDR3 coding DNA: TGTGCCATCGCCTCTTGGGGGGGGAGCTCTGGAAACACCATATATTTT. Its protein product is CAIASWGGSSGNTIYF.

The chain carries TRBV29-1 and TRBJ2-3, with 8 positions matching TRBD1. V gave up 6 bases and J gave up 2 bases; unmatched junction bases: 4. The CDR3 is 13 residues long. CDR1 and CDR2 (germline): SQVTM, ANQGSEA. This CDR3 is CSVQTGATDTQYF. In DNA, the CDR3 is TGCAGCGTCCAGACAGGGGCCACAGATACGCAGTATTTT.

The rearrangement links TRBV6-6 to TRBJ2-7; TRBD2 matches at 8 bases. V trimming: 5 bases; J trimming: 4 bases; junction bases outside the gene matches: 13. The CDR3 runs to 16 residues. The germline V gene has CDR1 MNHNY and CDR2 SVGAGI (reference sequence). The CDR3 here is CASSLHGRGGSYEQYF. CDR3 bases: TGTGCCAGCAGTCTACATGGACGGGGGGGATCTTACGAGCAGTACTTC.

This rearrangement joins TRBV7-2 to TRBJ2-1; 15 bases align to TRBD2. The CDR3 covers 19 residues. Trimming cost V 5 bases and J 2 bases; bases outside gene matches: 10. Germline CDR1 is SGHTA and CDR2 is FQGNSA. CDR3 nucleotide sequence: TGTGCCAGCAGCCCACTAGGACTAGCGGGAGGGGGAGCCTACAATGAGCAGTTCTTC. It yields the protein CASSPLGLAGGGAYNEQFF.

This chain connects TRBV7-9 to TRBJ1-5, with D unclear. CDR1 SEHNR and CDR2 FQNEAQ come from the germline V gene (reference sequence). V shed 1 base and J shed 1 base, with 11 bases lying between them. The CDR3 is 16 residues long. CDR3 coding DNA: TGTGCCAGCAGCTTAGGGGGTCAGTTAAGCAATCAGCCCCAGCATTTT. Its translation: CASSLGGQLSNQPQHF.